The T cell receptor (beta chain) under discussion was sequenced for a study of blood T cell repertoires in COVID-19. About the study: COVID-19 samples, acute and convalescent, were from the United States, Italy and Spain. In each case, the material was cDNA or gDNA derived from T cells, B-cell-depleted T cells, or PBMCs.

Germline CDR1 reads SGHRS; CDR2 reads YFSETQ. V shed 6 bases and J 2 bases; nucleotides not matched to a gene: 21. CDR3 length: 19 residues. How the authors handled the data: Nucleated cell number was recorded as an estimate derived from reference gene primer amplification. Sequenced by immunoSEQ multiplex PCR; TCRdb stores in-frame clones only, minus some. D and trimming were read from the DNA, whereas the V and J calls and clone size are those reported in that table. Among almost 50,000 clones listed, 70% to 80% were seen once. The rearrangement uses TRBV5-1 and TRBJ2-5, with 8 bases fitting TRBD2. The sample comprised peripheral blood. This receptor was obtained from a man in his 70s with acute or convalescent COVID-19. The CDR3 DNA follows: TGCGCCAGCACCTTAAAGGCGGACGGAGTTCCGGGAGGGCAAGAGACCCAGTACTTC. Translation gives CASTLKADGVPGGQETQYF. The full variable domain, rest sourced from reference TRBV5-1 and TRBJ2-5, is KAGVTQTPRYLIKTRGQQVTLSCSPISGHRSVSWYQQTPGQGLQFLFEYFSETQRNKGNFPGRFSGRQFSNSRSEMNVSTLELGDSALYLCASTLKADGVPGGQETQYFGPGTRLLVL.